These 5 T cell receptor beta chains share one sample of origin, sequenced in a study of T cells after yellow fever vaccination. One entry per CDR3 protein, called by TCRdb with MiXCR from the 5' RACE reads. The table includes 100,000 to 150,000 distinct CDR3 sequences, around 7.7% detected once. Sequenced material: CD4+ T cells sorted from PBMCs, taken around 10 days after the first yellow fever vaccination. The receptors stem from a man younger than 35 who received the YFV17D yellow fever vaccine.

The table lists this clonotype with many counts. For the CDR3, the DNA is TGTGCCAGCTCAGGGCGACTAGTTAGCACAGATACGCAGTATTTT. It encodes CASSGRLVSTDTQYF. The V gene is TRBV18, the J gene TRBJ2-3; D is possibly TRBD2 (6 bases). The CDR3 consists of 15 residues. The germline V gene has CDR1 KGHSH and CDR2 LQKENI. V lost 5 bases to trimming and J lost 0 bases, with 12 bases between them.

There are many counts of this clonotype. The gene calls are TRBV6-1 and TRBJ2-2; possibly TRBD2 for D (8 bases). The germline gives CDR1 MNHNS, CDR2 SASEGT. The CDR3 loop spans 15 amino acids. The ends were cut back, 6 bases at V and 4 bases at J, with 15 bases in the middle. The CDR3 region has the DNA TGTGCCAGCAGGCGACAGGGACTAGTCACCGGGGAGCTGTTTTTT. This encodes CASRRQGLVTGELFF.

The CDR3 here is CASSATGQNTEAFF. The CDR3 bases are TGTGCCAGCAGCGCGACAGGCCAGAACACTGAAGCTTTCTTT. The V and J genes are TRBV7-3 and TRBJ1-1, with a weak D call TRBD1 (6 bases). Germline V gene data show CDR1 as SGHTA and CDR2 as FQGTGA. The ends were cut back, 5 bases at V and 1 base at J, with 11 bases in the middle. This CDR3 spans 14 amino acids.

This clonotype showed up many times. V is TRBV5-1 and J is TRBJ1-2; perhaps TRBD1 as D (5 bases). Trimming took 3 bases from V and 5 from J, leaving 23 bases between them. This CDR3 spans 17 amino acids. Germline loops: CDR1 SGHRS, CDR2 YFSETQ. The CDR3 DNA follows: TGCGCCAGCAGCTCTTCATACGGACAAGCTTTGAGTTATGGCTACACCTTC. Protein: CASSSSYGQALSYGYTF.

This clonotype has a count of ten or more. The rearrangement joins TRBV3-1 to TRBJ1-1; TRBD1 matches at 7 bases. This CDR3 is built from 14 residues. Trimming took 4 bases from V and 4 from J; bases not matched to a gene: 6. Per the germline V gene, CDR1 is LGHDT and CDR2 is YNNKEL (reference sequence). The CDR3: CASSLRQGGTEAFF. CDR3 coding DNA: TGTGCCAGCAGCCTAAGACAGGGAGGCACTGAAGCTTTCTTT.